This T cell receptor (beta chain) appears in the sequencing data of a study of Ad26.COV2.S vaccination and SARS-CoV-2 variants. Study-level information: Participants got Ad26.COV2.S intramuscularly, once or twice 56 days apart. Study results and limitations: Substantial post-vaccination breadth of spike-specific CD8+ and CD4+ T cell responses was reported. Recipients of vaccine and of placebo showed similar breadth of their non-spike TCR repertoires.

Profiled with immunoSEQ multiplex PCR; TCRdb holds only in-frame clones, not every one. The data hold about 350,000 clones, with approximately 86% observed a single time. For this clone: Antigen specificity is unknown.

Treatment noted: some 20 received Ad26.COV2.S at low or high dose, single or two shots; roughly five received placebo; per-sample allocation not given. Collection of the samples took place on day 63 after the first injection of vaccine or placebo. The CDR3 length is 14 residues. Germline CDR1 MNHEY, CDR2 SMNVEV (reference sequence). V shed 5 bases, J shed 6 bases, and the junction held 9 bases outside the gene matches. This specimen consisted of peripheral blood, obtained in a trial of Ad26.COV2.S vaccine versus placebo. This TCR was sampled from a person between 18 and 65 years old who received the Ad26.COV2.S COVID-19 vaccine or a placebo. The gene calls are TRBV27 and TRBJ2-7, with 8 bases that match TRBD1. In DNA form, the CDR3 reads TGTGCCAGCAGTACGGGACAGGCCCTCTCCGAGCAGTACTTC. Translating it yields CASSTGQALSEQYF.